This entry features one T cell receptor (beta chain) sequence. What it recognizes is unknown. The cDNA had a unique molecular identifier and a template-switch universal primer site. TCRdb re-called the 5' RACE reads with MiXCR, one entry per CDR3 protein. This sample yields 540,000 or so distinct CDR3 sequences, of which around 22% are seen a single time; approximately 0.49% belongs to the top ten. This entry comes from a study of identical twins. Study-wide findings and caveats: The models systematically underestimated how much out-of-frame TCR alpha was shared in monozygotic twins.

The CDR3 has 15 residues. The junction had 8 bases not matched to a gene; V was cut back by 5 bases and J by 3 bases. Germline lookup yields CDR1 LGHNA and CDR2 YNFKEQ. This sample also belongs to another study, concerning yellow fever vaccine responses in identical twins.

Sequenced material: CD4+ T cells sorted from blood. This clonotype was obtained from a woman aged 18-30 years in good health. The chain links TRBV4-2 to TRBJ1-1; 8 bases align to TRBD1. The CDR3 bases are TGTGCCAGCAGCAGTCTGACAGGGGCTGACACTGAAGCTTTCTTT. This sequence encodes CASSSLTGADTEAFF.